This T cell receptor (beta chain) was identified during a study of T cell repertoires in cytomegalovirus infection. Study information: Recently identified HLA-C-restricted CMV epitopes were among the peptides used. Evidence of both CMV infection and a matching HLA type came from public TCR beta signatures.

Study outcomes and limitations: The ex vivo response was dominated by HLA-C-restricted CMV-specific TCR beta clonotypes.

Per the germline V gene, CDR1 is SQVTM and CDR2 is ANQGSEA. The CDR3 extends over 12 amino acids. V shed 6 bases and J shed 5 bases, with 13 bases lying between them. TCRdb reprocessed the reads with MiXCR, giving one entry per CDR3 protein. Seen here are under 850,000 distinct CDR3 sequences, roughly 30% observed once, and the top ten hold 15% to 20%. Turning to this clonotype: Its target is not known.

The sample was cultured PBMCs, taken from culture after CMV antigen stimulation. This chain joins TRBV29-1 and TRBJ2-5; D is possibly TRBD1 (6 bases). The source of this sequence is a human donor in good health (CMV status not recorded). Some clones in this sample may be carry-over from other donors' samples. The CDR3 DNA reads as TGCAGCGTAGCGGAAGACAGGGAGACCCAGTACTTC. Its protein product is CSVAEDRETQYF.